The rows below give T cell receptor beta chains drawn from one sample of a study of CD8+ T cells in alopecia areata. Clones were read by immunoSEQ multiplex PCR, and TCRdb kept only the in-frame ones, dropping some. In the table there are around 190,000 clones, 60% of which are singletons. The material was CD4+ T cells sorted from blood, obtained at week 24, from a patient treated with tofacitinib. The receptors were gathered from a human donor with alopecia areata. The CDR3 runs from the conserved cysteine through the conserved F or W. The D gene is left open where the match is weak. Size values are once, few and many counts, or a class for expanded clones, and some rows have none.

NA	NA	TRBV5-6	TRBJ1-4	14	TGTGCCAGCAGCTTTTCAGGGTACAATGAAAAACTGTTTTTT	CASSFSGYNEKLFF
NA	NA	TRBV10-3	TRBJ2-6	18	TGTGCCATCAGACCGGAGGGAGGGGGCATCTCTGGGGCCAACGTCCTGACTTTC	CAIRPEGGGISGANVLTF
few	NA	TRBV7-2	TRBJ1-4	13	TGTGCCAGCAGCGTCAAGGGGTATGAAAAACTGTTTTTT	CASSVKGYEKLFF
NA	NA	TRBV27	TRBJ2-3	16	TGTGCCAGCAGCTCCGGGTTAGCCTCAAGGACAGATACGCAGTATTTT	CASSSGLASRTDTQYF
once	NA	TRBV4-1	TRBJ1-5	13	TGCGCCAGCAGTGTTGCATGGGGTCAGCCCCAGCATTTT	CASSVAWGQPQHF
NA	NA	TRBV11-2	TRBJ1-1	13	TGTGCCAGCAGCTTAGATCGTAGGGGTGAAGCTTTCTTT	CASSLDRRGEAFF
many	TRBD2	TRBV11-1	TRBJ2-5	16	TGTGCCAGCACCGAGACTAGCGGGGGGTACCAAGAGACCCAGTACTTC	CASTETSGGYQETQYF
NA	TRBD2	TRBV6-5	TRBJ2-7	14	TGTGCCAGCAGACCGGACGGGGGGAACTACGAGCAGTACTTC	CASRPDGGNYEQYF
NA	NA	TRBV9	TRBJ2-7	13	TGTGCCAGCAGCGTCCAAGTGGGGGGCGAGCAGTACTTC	CASSVQVGGEQYF
NA	TRBD1	TRBV30	TRBJ1-6	14	TGTGCCTGGAGGGATGGGACAGGGTTTACACCCCTCCACTTT	CAWRDGTGFTPLHF
few	NA	TRBV29-1	TRBJ2-7	11	TGCAGCGTTGTCAGGGAGGACGAGCAGTACTTC	CSVVREDEQYF
NA	TRBD1	TRBV15	TRBJ2-7	18	TGTGCCACCAGCACTACCCGCCGTGGGACAGGGAGGACCCACGAGCAGTACTTC	CATSTTRRGTGRTHEQYF
NA	TRBD2	TRBV29-1	TRBJ2-7	13	TGCAGCGTGGGACTAGCGGGGGCCCGAGAGCAGTACTTC	CSVGLAGAREQYF
few	NA	TRBV9	TRBJ2-2	14	TGTGCCAGCAGCGTCCAAGGGTGGACCGGGGAGCTGTTTTTT	CASSVQGWTGELFF
few	NA	TRBV10-1	TRBJ2-1	17	TGCGCCAGCAGTGGAGGACAGCGATCCCCGTACTACAATGAGCAGTTCTTC	CASSGGQRSPYYNEQFF
NA	TRBD1	TRBV14	TRBJ1-2	15	TGTGCCAGCAGCCAAGGGCCCGGGACAGGGGCCGACTACACCTTC	CASSQGPGTGADYTF
NA	TRBD1	TRBV29-1	TRBJ2-1	14	TGCAGCGTCAACGGACAGGGGGTAGACAATGAGCAGTTCTTC	CSVNGQGVDNEQFF
NA	NA	TRBV5-4	TRBJ1-1	15	TGTGCCAGCAGCTTGGCCACAGGGCTGAACACTGAAGCTTTCTTT	CASSLATGLNTEAFF
many	NA	TRBV6-6	TRBJ1-5	13	TGTGCCAGCAGTTACACGGTTAATCAGCCCCAGCATTTT	CASSYTVNQPQHF
NA	NA	TRBV27	TRBJ1-2	16	TGTGCCAGCAGTTTATCGATCGGGGGAAAGTGGTATGGCTACACCTTC	CASSLSIGGKWYGYTF
NA	TRBD1	TRBV4-3	TRBJ2-6	18	TGCGCCAGCAGCCGGACGGCGGGACAGGGGTCTGGGGCCAACGTCCTGACTTTC	CASSRTAGQGSGANVLTF
few	NA	TRBV27	TRBJ2-7	14	TGTGCCAGCAGTTTAGTCGGGGGGCTTGGCGAGCAGTACTTC	CASSLVGGLGEQYF
NA	NA	TRBV29-1	TRBJ2-7	13	TGCAGCGTTGGGCCTGGGGGGCCCTACGAGCAGTACTTC	CSVGPGGPYEQYF
few	TRBD1	TRBV30	TRBJ1-1	12	TGTGCCTTCCACAGGGGATATACTGAAGCTTTCTTT	CAFHRGYTEAFF
NA	NA	TRBV29-1	TRBJ1-1	13	TGCAGCGTTGAAGGGATCAGGGGCACTGAAGCTTTCTTT	CSVEGIRGTEAFF
NA	NA	TRBV29-1	TRBJ2-3	13	TGCAGCGTCCAGGGGGGAATCACAGATACGCAGTATTTT	CSVQGGITDTQYF
NA	TRBD1	TRBV14	TRBJ1-6	14	TGTGCCAGCAGCCCGGGACAGGGAATTTCACCCCTCCACTTT	CASSPGQGISPLHF
NA	NA	TRBV29-1	TRBJ2-7	11	TGCAGCGTGAAAAACAGGAACGAGCAGTACTTC	CSVKNRNEQYF
few	TRBD2	TRBV30	TRBJ2-1	14	TGTGCCTGGAGTCTAGCGGGGGTTTACAATGAGCAGTTCTTC	CAWSLAGVYNEQFF
few	NA	TRBV12-5	TRBJ2-7	14	TGTGCTAGTTCCCCGGGGGACACAAGTAGGGAGCAGTACTTC	CASSPGDTSREQYF
NA	NA	TRBV2	TRBJ2-4	13	TGTGCCAGCAGCGCCCTGGGGGGAAACATTCAGTACTTC	CASSALGGNIQYF
NA	NA	TRBV29-1	TRBJ1-1	13	TGCAGCGTTGTGATAAACATGAACACTGAAGCTTTCTTT	CSVVINMNTEAFF
NA	TRBD1	TRBV4-3	TRBJ1-2	15	TGCGCCAGCAGCCAAGGGGTTGGACAGGGCTATGGCTACACCTTC	CASSQGVGQGYGYTF
NA	NA	TRBV29-1	TRBJ2-5	12	TGCAGCGTTGAATCAGGGGTCGGGACCCAGTACTTC	CSVESGVGTQYF
NA	NA	TRBV11-1	TRBJ2-1	13	TGTGCCAGCAGTTCCCGACAGTTCAATGAGCAGTTCTTC	CASSSRQFNEQFF
NA	TRBD1	TRBV6-5	TRBJ2-2	15	TGTGCCAGCAGTTTGGGACAGGGGTGGACCGGGGAGCTGTTTTTT	CASSLGQGWTGELFF
NA	NA	TRBV27	TRBJ2-2	15	TGTGCCAGCGCCCAGGGAGTGTCGAACACCGGGGAGCTGTTTTTT	CASAQGVSNTGELFF
few	NA	TRBV5-4	TRBJ2-6	15	TGTGCCAGCAGCCGTCCCAGGGCTGGGGCCAACGTCCTGACTTTC	CASSRPRAGANVLTF
NA	NA	TRBV30	TRBJ2-3	15	TGTGCCTGGAAGCCCTCGGGACTTCACACAGATACGCAGTATTTT	CAWKPSGLHTDTQYF
NA	NA	TRBV29-1	TRBJ2-7	15	TGCAGCGTTGAGGGGTCGACAGGTATGACCTACGAGCAGTACTTC	CSVEGSTGMTYEQYF
once	TRBD1	TRBV30	TRBJ2-1	15	TGTGCCTGGAGTCGGACAGGGGGCACCTACAATGAGCAGTTCTTC	CAWSRTGGTYNEQFF
once	NA	TRBV29-1	TRBJ2-7	14	TGCAGCGTTCAGTTATCGATGAGCTCCTACGAGCAGTACTTC	CSVQLSMSSYEQYF
NA	NA	TRBV6-6	TRBJ1-1	15	TGTGCCAGCAGTCCTCTAGGCCCCATGAACACTGAAGCTTTCTTT	CASSPLGPMNTEAFF
few	TRBD1	TRBV2	TRBJ1-1	14	TGTGCCAGTCGGGACAGGGAGGGAGCCACTGAAGCTTTCTTT	CASRDREGATEAFF
NA	NA	TRBV7-2	TRBJ2-3	14	TGTGCCAGCAGCTTAACGCTAGCGTCAGATACGCAGTATTTT	CASSLTLASDTQYF
many	TRBD1	TRBV29-1	TRBJ1-2	13	TGCAGCGCGACTATGACAGGGGTGGATGGCTACACCTTC	CSATMTGVDGYTF